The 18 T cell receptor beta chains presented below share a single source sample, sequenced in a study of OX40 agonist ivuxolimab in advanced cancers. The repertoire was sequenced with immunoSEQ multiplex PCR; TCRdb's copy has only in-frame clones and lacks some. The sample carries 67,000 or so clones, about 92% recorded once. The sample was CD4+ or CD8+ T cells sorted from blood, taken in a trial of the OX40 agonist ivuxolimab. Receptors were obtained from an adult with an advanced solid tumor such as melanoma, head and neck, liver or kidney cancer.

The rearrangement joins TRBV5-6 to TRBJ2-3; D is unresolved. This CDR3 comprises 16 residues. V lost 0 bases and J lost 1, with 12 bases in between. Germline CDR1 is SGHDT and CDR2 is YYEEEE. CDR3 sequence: CASSLDRRSRTDTQYF. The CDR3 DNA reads TGTGCCAGCAGCTTGGATCGGCGGTCGCGCACAGATACGCAGTATTTT.

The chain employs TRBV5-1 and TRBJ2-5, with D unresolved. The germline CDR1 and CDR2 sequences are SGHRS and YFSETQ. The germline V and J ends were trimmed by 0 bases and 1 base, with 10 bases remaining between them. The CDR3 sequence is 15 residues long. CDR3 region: CASSLDWRSQETQYF. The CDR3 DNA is TGCGCCAGCAGCTTGGATTGGAGATCCCAAGAGACCCAGTACTTC.

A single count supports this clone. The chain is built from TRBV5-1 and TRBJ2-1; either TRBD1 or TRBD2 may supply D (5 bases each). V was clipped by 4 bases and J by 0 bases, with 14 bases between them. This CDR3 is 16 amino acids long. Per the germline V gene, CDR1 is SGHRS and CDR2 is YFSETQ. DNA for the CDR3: TGCGCCAGCAGCCCTGGGGACCGAAGCTCCTACAATGAGCAGTTCTTC. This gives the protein CASSPGDRSSYNEQFF.

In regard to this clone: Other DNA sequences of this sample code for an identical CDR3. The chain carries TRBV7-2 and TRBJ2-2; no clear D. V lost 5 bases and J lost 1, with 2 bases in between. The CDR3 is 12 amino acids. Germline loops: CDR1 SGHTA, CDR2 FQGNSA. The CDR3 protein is CASSRNTGELFF. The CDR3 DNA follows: TGTGCCAGCAGCCGGAACACCGGGGAGCTGTTTTTT.

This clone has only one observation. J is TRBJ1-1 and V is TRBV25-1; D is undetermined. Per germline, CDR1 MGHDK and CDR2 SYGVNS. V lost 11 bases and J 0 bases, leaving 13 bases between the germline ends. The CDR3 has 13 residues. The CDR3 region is CASRRNLNTEAFF. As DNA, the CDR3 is TGTGCCTCCCGCAGGAACCTGAACACTGAAGCTTTCTTT.

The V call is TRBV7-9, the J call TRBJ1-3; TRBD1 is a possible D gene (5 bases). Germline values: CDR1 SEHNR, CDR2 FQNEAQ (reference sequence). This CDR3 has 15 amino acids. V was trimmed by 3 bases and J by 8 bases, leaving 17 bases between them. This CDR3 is CASSFGLGVGDTIYF. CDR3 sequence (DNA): TGTGCCAGCAGCTTCGGCCTTGGGGTGGGGGACACCATATATTTT.

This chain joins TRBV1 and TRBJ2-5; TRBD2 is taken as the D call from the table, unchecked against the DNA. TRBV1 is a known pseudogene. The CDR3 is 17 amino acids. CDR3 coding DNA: TGCACCAGCACCACCAAGGGTTTTAGCGGGGGCCAAGAGACCCAGTACTTC. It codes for CTSTTKGFSGGQETQYF.

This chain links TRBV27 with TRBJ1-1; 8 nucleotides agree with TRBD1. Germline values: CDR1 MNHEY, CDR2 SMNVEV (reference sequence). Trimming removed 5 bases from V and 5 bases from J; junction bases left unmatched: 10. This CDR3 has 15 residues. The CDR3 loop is CASSVDRGLRTEAFF. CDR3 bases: TGTGCCAGCAGTGTTGACAGGGGTTTACGAACTGAAGCTTTCTTT.

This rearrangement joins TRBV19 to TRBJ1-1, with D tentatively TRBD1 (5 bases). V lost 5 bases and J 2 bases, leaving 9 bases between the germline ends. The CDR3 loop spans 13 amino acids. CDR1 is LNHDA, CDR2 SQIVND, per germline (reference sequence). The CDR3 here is CASSRGANTEAFF. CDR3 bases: TGTGCCAGTAGTCGAGGGGCCAACACTGAAGCTTTCTTT.

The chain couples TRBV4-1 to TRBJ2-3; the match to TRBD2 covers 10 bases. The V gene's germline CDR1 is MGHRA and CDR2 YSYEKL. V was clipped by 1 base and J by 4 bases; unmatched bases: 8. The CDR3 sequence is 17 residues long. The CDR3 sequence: CASSQGPAGGASDTQYF. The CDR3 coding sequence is TGCGCCAGCAGCCAAGGACCAGCGGGAGGGGCGTCAGATACGCAGTATTTT.

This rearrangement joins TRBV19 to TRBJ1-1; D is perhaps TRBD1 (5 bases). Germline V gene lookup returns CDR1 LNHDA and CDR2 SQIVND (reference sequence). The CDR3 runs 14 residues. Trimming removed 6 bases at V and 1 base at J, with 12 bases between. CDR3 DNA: TGTGCCAGTAGGGGGGACGCCAGGAACACTGAAGCTTTCTTT. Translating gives CASRGDARNTEAFF.

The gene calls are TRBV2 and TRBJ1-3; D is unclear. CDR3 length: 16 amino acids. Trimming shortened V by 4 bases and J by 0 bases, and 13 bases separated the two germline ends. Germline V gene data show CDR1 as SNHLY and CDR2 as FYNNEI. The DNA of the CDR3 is TGTGCCAGCAGTGTTCGCCCACCCGACTCTGGAAACACCATATATTTT. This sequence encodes CASSVRPPDSGNTIYF.

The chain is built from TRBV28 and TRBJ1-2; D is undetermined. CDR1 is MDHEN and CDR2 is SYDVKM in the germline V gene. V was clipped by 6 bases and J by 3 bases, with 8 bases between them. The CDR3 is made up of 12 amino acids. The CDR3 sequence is CASSPGYYGYTF. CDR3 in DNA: TGTGCCAGCAGCCCGGGCTACTATGGCTACACCTTC.

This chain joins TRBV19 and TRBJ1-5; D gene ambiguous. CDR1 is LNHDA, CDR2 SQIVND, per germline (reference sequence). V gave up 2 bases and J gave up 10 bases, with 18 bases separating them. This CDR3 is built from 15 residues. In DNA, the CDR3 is TGTGCCAGTAGTATAAAGGTTTCGGCAATGAGTCCCCAGCATTTT. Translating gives CASSIKVSAMSPQHF.

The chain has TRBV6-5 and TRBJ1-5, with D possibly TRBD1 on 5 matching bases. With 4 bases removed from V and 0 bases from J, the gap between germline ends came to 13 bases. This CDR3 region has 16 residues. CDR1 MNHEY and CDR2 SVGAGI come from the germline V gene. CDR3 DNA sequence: TGTGCCAGCAGTTCTCAGCCAGGGTCTAGCAATCAGCCCCAGCATTTT. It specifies CASSSQPGSSNQPQHF.

The CDR3 region has the DNA TGTGCCAGCAGTTTAGATCGGACGGCGGGGGGCTACGAGCAGTACTTC. It encodes CASSLDRTAGGYEQYF. V and J are TRBV27 and TRBJ2-7; TRBD2 agrees at 8 bases. The V and J ends lost 2 bases and 3 bases, in that order; junction bases with no gene match: 9. The CDR3 extends over 16 amino acids. CDR1 and CDR2 (germline): MNHEY, SMNVEV (reference sequence).

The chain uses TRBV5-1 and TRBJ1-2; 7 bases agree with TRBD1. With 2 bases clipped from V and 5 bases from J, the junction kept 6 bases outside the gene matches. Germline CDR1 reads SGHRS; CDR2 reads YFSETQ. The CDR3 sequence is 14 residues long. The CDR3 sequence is CASSFQGGQYGYTF. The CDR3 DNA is TGCGCCAGCAGCTTCCAAGGGGGCCAGTATGGCTACACCTTC.

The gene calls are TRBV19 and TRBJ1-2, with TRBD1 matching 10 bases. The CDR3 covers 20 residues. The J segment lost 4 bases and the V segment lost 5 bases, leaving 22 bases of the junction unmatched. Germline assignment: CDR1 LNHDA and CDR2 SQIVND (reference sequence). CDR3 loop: CASSQWQNRDRGPRSYGYTF. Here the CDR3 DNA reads TGTGCCAGTAGTCAATGGCAAAACCGGGACAGGGGCCCTCGGAGCTATGGCTACACCTTC.